The clone carrying this TCR beta chain was observed a handful of times. The antigen is not known. The data originate from a study of graft-versus-host responses after intestinal transplantation. Study results and limitations: High graft-versus-host to host-versus-graft T cell clonal ratios marked allografts of patients with graft-donor macrochimerism.

The repertoire was sequenced with immunoSEQ multiplex PCR; TCRdb's copy has only in-frame clones and lacks some. The sample has about 90,000 clones, 85% to 95% seen once. The source is a human donor who received an intestinal transplant. This sample comprised unstimulated CD8+ T cells sorted from spleen or lymph node cells, obtained before intestinal transplant.

In DNA, the CDR3 is TGTGCCAGCGCCAACCCGACTAGCGGGGGGCAAGCCTCCTACGAGCAGTACTTC. Translated: CASANPTSGGQASYEQYF. The chain is built from TRBV2 and TRBJ2-7, with 13 positions matching TRBD2. This CDR3 is 18 amino acids long. CDR1 and CDR2 (germline): SNHLY, FYNNEI. With V trimmed by 8 bases and J by 0 bases, 13 bases remained unmatched. The whole variable domain, remainder taken from reference TRBV2 and TRBJ2-7, is EPEVTQTPSHQVTQMGQEVILRCVPISNHLYFYWYRQILGQKVEFLVSFYNNEISEKSEIFDDQFSVERPDGSNFTLKIRSTKLEDSAMYFCASANPTSGGQASYEQYFGPGTRLTVT.